Below, one TCR beta chain is given with its context. Its antigen is not known. The sample belongs to a study of cytomegalovirus exposure and HLA in healthy donors. Findings of the study overall: Presence/absence analysis assumed near-uniform sequencing depth across donors. Accurate predictions that matched the HLA-A and HLA-B alleles of most subjects were reportedly made from TCR beta sequences.

The study ran its PCR with 60 Vbeta and 13 Jbeta primers. Clones were sequenced by immunoSEQ multiplex PCR, and TCRdb holds only the in-frame ones, with some missing. Of about 160,000 clones in the sample, 80% to 85% were seen once. The donors, nominally healthy at sampling, likely had unrecorded immune exposures. Germline V lookup: CDR1 KGHSH, CDR2 LQKENI. V dropped 0 bases and J dropped 6 bases, with 10 bases sitting between them. The CDR3 has 14 residues. The gene calls are TRBV18 and TRBJ2-3; no definite D call. The source of this sequence is a man younger than 30 in good health and CMV-seronegative. Material for sequencing was PBMCs. The CDR3 loop is CASSPPVATDTQYF. DNA for the CDR3: TGTGCCAGCTCACCACCGGTCGCTACGGATACGCAGTATTTT.